The 21 T cell receptor beta chains listed next were all sequenced from one sample in a study of blood T cell repertoires in COVID-19. Generated by immunoSEQ multiplex PCR, the TCRdb table keeps only in-frame clones and is missing some. Of approximately 21,000 clones listed, approximately 79% were seen once; the top ten hold just over 55%. The sample was peripheral blood. The receptors stem from a man of 80 years or more with acute or convalescent COVID-19.

The V and J genes are TRBV18 and TRBJ1-4, with 7 positions matching TRBD1. CDR3 length: 15 amino acids. The germline CDR1 and CDR2 sequences are KGHSH and LQKENI. V lost 0 bases and J lost 8; bases outside the gene matches: 6. The CDR3 spells CASSPPNRGKEKLFF. CDR3 bases: TGTGCCAGCTCACCACCAAACAGGGGAAAGGAAAAACTGTTTTTT.

The rearrangement joins TRBV7-2 to TRBJ1-2, with 7 nucleotides matching TRBD1. The CDR3 covers 11 residues. Germline-derived CDR1 and CDR2 are SGHTA and FQGNSA. Trimming at V came to 5 bases and at J to 8 bases, leaving 2 bases not matched to a gene. The CDR3 nucleotides read TGTGCCAGCAGCGAGGGACAGGGCTACACCTTC. Amino acid sequence: CASSEGQGYTF.

This chain uses TRBV6-5 with TRBJ1-2; D gene uncertain. V was trimmed by 7 bases and J by 4 bases, leaving 10 bases between them. CDR1 is MNHEY, CDR2 SVGAGI, per germline. CDR3 length: 12 amino acids. CDR3 sequence reads: CASMTGIYGYTF. The CDR3 DNA sequence: TGTGCCAGCATGACGGGAATCTATGGCTACACCTTC.

This clone came up once. The CDR3 spells CASSVVGGNSPLHF. The CDR3 coding sequence is TGTGCCAGCAGCGTAGTGGGGGGGAACTCACCCCTCCACTTT. This chain uses TRBV9 with TRBJ1-6, with D possibly TRBD1 on 5 matching bases. The CDR3 has 14 residues. Germline V lookup: CDR1 SGDLS, CDR2 YYNGEE. The V gene lost 0 bases and the J gene lost 10 bases, with 11 bases spanning the gap.

This rearrangement joins TRBV29-1 to TRBJ2-2, with D possibly matching TRBD2 (5 bases). CDR1 and CDR2 (germline): SQVTM, ANQGSEA. This CDR3 has 15 residues. The germline V and J ends were trimmed by 2 bases and 0 bases, with 10 bases remaining between them. This chain's CDR3 is CSVERSSTNTGELFF. As DNA, the CDR3 is TGCAGCGTTGAACGTTCTAGCACGAACACCGGGGAGCTGTTTTTT.

The chain joins TRBV5-8 to TRBJ2-1; 16 positions match TRBD2. The CDR3 is made up of 18 amino acids. Germline V lookup: CDR1 SGHTS, CDR2 YDEGEE. With V trimmed by 4 bases and J by 6 bases, 10 bases remained unmatched. Here the CDR3 reads CASSPGTSGRAYRNEQFF. The CDR3 DNA is TGTGCCAGCAGCCCAGGGACTAGCGGGAGGGCCTACCGCAATGAGCAGTTCTTC.

The chain uses TRBV7-3 and TRBJ2-3; the match to TRBD1 covers 7 bases. V shed 4 bases, J shed 6 bases, and the junction held 7 bases outside the gene matches. The CDR3 has 14 amino acids. Germline V CDR1 and CDR2: SGHTA, FQGTGA. The CDR3, as DNA: TGTGCCAGCAGCTCCACAGGGGCCGGGGATACGCAGTATTTT. This encodes CASSSTGAGDTQYF.

The chain carries TRBV11-2 and TRBJ2-7, with D maybe TRBD1 (5 bases). The V gene lost 1 base and the J gene lost 2 bases, with 9 bases spanning the gap. The CDR3 spans 14 residues. The germline V gene encodes CDR1 SGHAT and CDR2 FQNNGV. CDR3 DNA sequence: TGTGCCAGCAGCTTAGTTTCACAGGCCTACGAGCAGTACGTC. It specifies CASSLVSQAYEQYV.

The chain is built from TRBV2 and TRBJ1-1, with D possibly TRBD1 on 6 matching bases. The CDR3 loop spans 13 amino acids. Germline CDR1 is SNHLY and CDR2 is FYNNEI. The V end was cut by 6 bases, the J end by 4 bases, with 12 bases between. This CDR3 is CASRTGLRTEAFF. In DNA, the CDR3 is TGTGCCAGCAGAACAGGGTTACGCACTGAAGCTTTCTTT.

This clone was picked up one time. The chain employs TRBV29-1 and TRBJ1-2; 8 bases are a match to TRBD1. Germline values: CDR1 SQVTM, CDR2 ANQGSEA. CDR3 length equals 14 residues. V gave up 4 bases and J gave up 3 bases; unmatched junction bases: 7. The CDR3 protein is CSVGNRGLDYGYTF. The CDR3 DNA is TGCAGCGTTGGGAACAGGGGGTTGGACTATGGCTACACCTTC.

The chain has TRBV19 and TRBJ2-7, with D possibly matching TRBD1 (6 bases). This CDR3 has 13 amino acids. Between the trimmed V and J ends, which lost 6 bases and 6 bases, there was a span of 15 bases. Germline assignment: CDR1 LNHDA and CDR2 SQIVND (reference sequence). CDR3 amino acids: CASRSSSGVEQYF. The DNA of the CDR3 is TGTGCCAGTAGATCCTCATCAGGGGTCGAGCAGTACTTC.

The rearrangement joins TRBV5-1 to TRBJ1-2, with no clear D. The germline V and J ends were trimmed by 0 bases and 1 base, with 16 bases remaining between them. The CDR3 runs 17 residues. CDR1 is SGHRS, CDR2 YFSETQ, per germline. DNA of the CDR3: TGCGCCAGCAGCTTGGCCGAAATTCGGCAGGATAACTATGGCTACACCTTC. Translated, it gives CASSLAEIRQDNYGYTF.

The chain is built from TRBV11-2 and TRBJ2-7, with TRBD2 as a possible D gene (6 bases). The V end was cut by 1 base, the J end by 4 bases, with 14 bases between. Germline V CDR1 and CDR2: SGHAT, FQNNGV. The CDR3 is 15 amino acids. CDR3 DNA: TGTGCCAGCAGCTTAGCTGCGGGAAAGGGGTACGAGCAGTACTTC. Its protein is CASSLAAGKGYEQYF.

The genes are TRBV19 and TRBJ1-5; 9 nucleotides match TRBD1. Germline values: CDR1 LNHDA, CDR2 SQIVND (reference sequence). The length of the CDR3 is 15 residues. Germline trimming cut 1 base from V and 5 bases from J; bases unmatched to any gene: 3. CDR3 in DNA: TGTGCCAGTAGTATAGCAGGACAGGGGTATCAGCCCCAGCATTTT. This sequence encodes CASSIAGQGYQPQHF.

The chain is built from TRBV10-3 and TRBJ2-1; 8 bases map to TRBD2. The CDR3 spans 16 residues. The trim removed 2 bases at V and 3 bases at J, leaving 6 bases unmatched. Germline V CDR1 and CDR2: ENHRY, SYGVKD. The CDR3 loop reads CAISERFSGVYNEQFF. The DNA for the CDR3 is TGTGCCATCAGTGAGAGGTTTAGCGGGGTCTACAATGAGCAGTTCTTC.

The CDR3 region has the DNA TGTGCCAGCAGCTTCCGGCAGGGGGTCACAGATACGCAGTATTTT. This sequence encodes CASSFRQGVTDTQYF. The rearrangement uses TRBV11-2 and TRBJ2-3; 7 nucleotides align to TRBD1. CDR1 is SGHAT and CDR2 is FQNNGV in the germline V gene. The V and J ends lost 3 bases and 2 bases, in that order; junction bases with no gene match: 5. The CDR3 covers 15 residues.

The CDR3 nucleotides read TGTGCCAGTCGGACTTCCGGGACAGCATACAATGAGCAGTTCTTC. This codes for CASRTSGTAYNEQFF. The chain is built from TRBV7-8 and TRBJ2-1; 7 bases agree with TRBD1. The CDR3 has 15 amino acids. J gave up 4 bases and V 9 bases, and 12 bases lay outside the gene matches. In germline, CDR1 is SGHVS, CDR2 FQNEAQ.

V usage is TRBV10-1 and J usage is TRBJ2-1; D gene ambiguous. The CDR3 spans 14 residues. Trimming took off 5 bases at V and 5 bases at J, with 13 bases between the two ends. Germline lookup yields CDR1 WNHNN and CDR2 SYGVQD (reference sequence). The CDR3 nucleotides read TGCGCCAGCAGTAAATCCAAAGCGAACAATGAGCAGTTCTTC. Amino acids: CASSKSKANNEQFF.

V and J are TRBV11-2 and TRBJ1-1; no clear D. With 5 bases removed from V and 10 bases from J, the gap between germline ends came to 20 bases. Germline V gene lookup returns CDR1 SGHAT and CDR2 FQNNGV. The CDR3 extends over 14 amino acids. The CDR3 DNA reads as TGTGCCAGCAGCATACAGACCCTGGGTGGTTCAGCTTTCTTT. Encoded protein: CASSIQTLGGSAFF.

V is TRBV14 and J is TRBJ2-1; 10 bases fit TRBD2. V was clipped by 5 bases and J by 6 bases; unmatched bases: 10. There are 16 residues in the CDR3. Germline V lookup: CDR1 SGHDN, CDR2 FVKESK. The CDR3 protein is CASSGIRASGSNEQFF. CDR3 in DNA: TGTGCCAGCAGCGGAATTAGGGCTAGCGGGAGCAATGAGCAGTTCTTC.

This chain links TRBV6-5 with TRBJ2-7; the match to TRBD1 covers 8 bases. Germline CDR1 and CDR2: MNHEY and SVGAGI. V lost 4 bases, J lost 7 bases, and 9 bases stayed unmatched. The CDR3 is made up of 14 amino acids. CDR3 in DNA: TGTGCCAGCAGTTCCGGGACAGGCCGTAAAGAGCAGTACTTC. This sequence encodes CASSSGTGRKEQYF.